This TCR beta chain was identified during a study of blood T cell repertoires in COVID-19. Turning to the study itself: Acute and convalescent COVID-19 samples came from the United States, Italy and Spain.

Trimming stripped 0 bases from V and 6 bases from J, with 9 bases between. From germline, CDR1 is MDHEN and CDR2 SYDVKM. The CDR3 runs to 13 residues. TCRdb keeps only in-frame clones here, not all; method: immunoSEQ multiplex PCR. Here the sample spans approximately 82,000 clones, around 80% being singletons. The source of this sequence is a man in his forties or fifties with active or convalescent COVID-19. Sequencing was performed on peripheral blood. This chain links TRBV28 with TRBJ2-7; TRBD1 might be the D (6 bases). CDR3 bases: TGTGCCAGCAGTTTATGGACAGGCTCCGAGCAGTACTTC. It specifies CASSLWTGSEQYF.